The clone carrying this T cell receptor (beta chain) has only one observation. Authors' data handling: Amplification with reference gene primers provided the estimates of nucleated cell counts. Method: immunoSEQ multiplex PCR; TCRdb's copy keeps in-frame clones and lacks some. V, J and clone size are those of that table, while D and trimming were read from the DNA. The data show about 200,000 clones, 85% to 90% seen once. This entry belongs to a study of blood T cell repertoires in COVID-19. About the research overall: Some COVID-19 samples were acute and others convalescent; all came from the United States, Italy and Spain. Sample material is recorded as cDNA or gDNA derived from T cells, B-cell-depleted T cells, or PBMCs.

This CDR3 region has 15 residues. Losses at the gene ends were 0 bases for V and 3 bases for J; bases not matched to a gene: 5. Per the germline V gene, CDR1 is SGHTA and CDR2 is FQGNSA. This rearrangement joins TRBV7-2 to TRBJ2-7; 7 bases are a match to TRBD2. Sequencing used peripheral blood. This sequence was found in a man between 50 and 59 years old with acute or convalescent COVID-19. CDR3 nucleotide sequence: TGTGCCAGCAGCTTAGCTAGCGGGCTTCTCTACGAGCAGTACTTC. This codes for CASSLASGLLYEQYF.